The source of this T cell receptor (beta chain) is a study of cytomegalovirus exposure and HLA in healthy donors. Study-wide results and limits: The records held CMV serostatus as the only immune exposure information. TCR beta chain V- and J-gene trimming was linked, in a later analysis, to a missense variant in DCLRE1C.

PCR employed 60 Vbeta and 13 Jbeta primers. This table comes from immunoSEQ multiplex PCR, and its TCRdb copy is limited to in-frame clones, with some not included. The table includes under 200,000 clones, approximately 82% detected once. Notes on this clone: The antigen is undetermined.

The sequenced sample consisted of PBMCs. The origin of this receptor is a male donor in good health and CMV-seropositive.

The CDR3 protein is CASSTGTNRYNEQFF. The CDR3 DNA is TGTGCCAGCAGTACCGGGACTAACAGATACAATGAGCAGTTCTTC. This chain links TRBV27 with TRBJ2-1; 7 bases are shared with TRBD2. CDR3 length: 15 residues. Per germline, CDR1 MNHEY and CDR2 SMNVEV (reference sequence). With 5 bases clipped from V and 4 bases from J, the junction kept 8 bases outside the gene matches.